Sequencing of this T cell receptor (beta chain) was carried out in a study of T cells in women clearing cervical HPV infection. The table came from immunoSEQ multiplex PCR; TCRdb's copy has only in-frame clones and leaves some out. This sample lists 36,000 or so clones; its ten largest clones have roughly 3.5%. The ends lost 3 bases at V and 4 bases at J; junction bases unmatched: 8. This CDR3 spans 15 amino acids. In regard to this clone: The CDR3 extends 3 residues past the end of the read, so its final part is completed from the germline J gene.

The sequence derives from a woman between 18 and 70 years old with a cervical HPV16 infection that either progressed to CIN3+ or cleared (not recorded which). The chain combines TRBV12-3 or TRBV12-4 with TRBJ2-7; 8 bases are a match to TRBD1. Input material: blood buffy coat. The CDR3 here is CASSLVAQGAYEQYF. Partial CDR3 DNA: TGTGCCAGCAGTTTGGTGGCCCAGGGGGCTTACGAG.